What follows describes a single TCR beta chain. Its antigen is not identified. These data come from a study of cytomegalovirus exposure and HLA in healthy donors. Study findings and constraints: The study flagged some 170 TCR beta chains as cytomegalovirus-associated. In vitro data verified a few CMV-associated chains as specific for CMV antigens. It was reportedly the case that the classifier diagnosed cytomegalovirus status with high specificity and sensitivity. According to a later analysis, TCR clusters from the first cohort tended to co-occur in the 110 or so validation repertoires.

Germline CDR1 and CDR2: SGHNT and YENEEA. The CDR3 contains 15 residues. Trimming stripped 0 bases from V and 6 bases from J, with 12 bases between. This table comes from immunoSEQ multiplex PCR, and its TCRdb copy is limited to in-frame clones, with some not included. The sample carries about 360,000 clones, 86% recorded once. The chain uses TRBV11-3 and TRBJ1-5, with D tentatively TRBD1 (5 bases). Material for sequencing was PBMCs. This TCR was recovered from a woman younger than 30 in good health and CMV-seronegative. Here the CDR3 DNA reads TGTGCCAGCAGCTTAGACTTCCCCACAGGTCAGCCCCAGCATTTT. This translates into CASSLDFPTGQPQHF.